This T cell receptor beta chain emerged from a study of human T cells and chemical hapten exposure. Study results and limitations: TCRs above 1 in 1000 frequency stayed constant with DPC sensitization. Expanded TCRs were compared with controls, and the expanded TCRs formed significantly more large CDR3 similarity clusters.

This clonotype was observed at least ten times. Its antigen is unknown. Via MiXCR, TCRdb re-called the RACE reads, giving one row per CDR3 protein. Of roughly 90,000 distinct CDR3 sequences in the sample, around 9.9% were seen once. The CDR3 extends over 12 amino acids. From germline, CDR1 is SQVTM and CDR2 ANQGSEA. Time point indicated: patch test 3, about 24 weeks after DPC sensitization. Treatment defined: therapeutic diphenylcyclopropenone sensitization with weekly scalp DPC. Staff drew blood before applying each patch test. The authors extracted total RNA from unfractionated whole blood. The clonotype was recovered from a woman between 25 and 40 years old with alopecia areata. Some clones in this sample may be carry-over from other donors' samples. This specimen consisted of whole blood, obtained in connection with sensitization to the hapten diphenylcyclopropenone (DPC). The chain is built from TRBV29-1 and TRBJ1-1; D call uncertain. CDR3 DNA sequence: TGCAGAGTGAACAGTATGAACACTGAAGCTTTCTTT. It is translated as CRVNSMNTEAFF. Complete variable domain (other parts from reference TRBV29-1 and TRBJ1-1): SAVISQKPSRDICQRGTSLTIQCQVDSQVTMMFWYRQQPGQSLTLIATANQGSEATYESGFVIDKFPISRPNLTFSTLTVSNMSPEDSSIYLCRVNSMNTEAFFGQGTRLTVV.